Listed here is a single T cell receptor (beta chain). CDR3 length: 14 amino acids. V dropped 4 bases and J dropped 0 bases, with 10 bases sitting between them. Germline V gives CDR1 MGHRA, CDR2 YSYEKL. The data originate from a study of blood T cell repertoires in COVID-19. Profiling relied on immunoSEQ multiplex PCR, and the TCRdb table lists in-frame clones only, not all of them. Of about 160,000 clones in the sample, around 85% were seen once. This chain links TRBV4-1 with TRBJ2-7, with TRBD2 as a possible D gene (5 bases). This TCR was sampled from an elderly man with COVID-19, enrolled during active disease. The source material was peripheral blood. The CDR3 region has the DNA TGCGCCAGCAGCCGTGGACTTATCTCCTACGAGCAGTACTTC. This sequence encodes CASSRGLISYEQYF.